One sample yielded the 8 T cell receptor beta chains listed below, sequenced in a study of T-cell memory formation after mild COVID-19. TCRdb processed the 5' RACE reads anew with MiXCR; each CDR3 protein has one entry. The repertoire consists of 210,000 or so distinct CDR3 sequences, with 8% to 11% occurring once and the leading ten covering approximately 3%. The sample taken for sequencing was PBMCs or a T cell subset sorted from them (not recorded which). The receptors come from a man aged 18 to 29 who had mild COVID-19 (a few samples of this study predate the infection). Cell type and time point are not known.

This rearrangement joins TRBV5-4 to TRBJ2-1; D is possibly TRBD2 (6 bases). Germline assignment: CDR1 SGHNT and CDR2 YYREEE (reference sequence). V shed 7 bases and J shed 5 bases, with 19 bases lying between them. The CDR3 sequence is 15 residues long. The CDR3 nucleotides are TGTGCCAGCGCCCTTGATGGTGGCGGGGACAATGAGCAGTTCTTC. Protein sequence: CASALDGGGDNEQFF.

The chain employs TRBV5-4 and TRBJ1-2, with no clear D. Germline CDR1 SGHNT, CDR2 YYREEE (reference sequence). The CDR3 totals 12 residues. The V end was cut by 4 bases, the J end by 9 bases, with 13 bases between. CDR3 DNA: TGTGCCAGCAGCCCCGGACCTGGGAGCTACACCTTC. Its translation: CASSPGPGSYTF.

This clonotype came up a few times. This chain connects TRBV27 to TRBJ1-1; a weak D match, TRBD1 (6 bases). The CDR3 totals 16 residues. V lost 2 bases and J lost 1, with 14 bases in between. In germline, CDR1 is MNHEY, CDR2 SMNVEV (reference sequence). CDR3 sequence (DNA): TGTGCCAGCAGTTTACAGCAGGGGATTCAGAACACTGAAGCTTTCTTT. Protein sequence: CASSLQQGIQNTEAFF.

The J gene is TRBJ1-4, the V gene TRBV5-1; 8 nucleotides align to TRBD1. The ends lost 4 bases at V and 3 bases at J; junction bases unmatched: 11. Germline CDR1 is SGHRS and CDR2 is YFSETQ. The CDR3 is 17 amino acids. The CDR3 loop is CASSPHGQGTPNEKLFF. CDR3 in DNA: TGCGCCAGCAGCCCCCACGGACAGGGAACGCCTAATGAAAAACTGTTTTTT.

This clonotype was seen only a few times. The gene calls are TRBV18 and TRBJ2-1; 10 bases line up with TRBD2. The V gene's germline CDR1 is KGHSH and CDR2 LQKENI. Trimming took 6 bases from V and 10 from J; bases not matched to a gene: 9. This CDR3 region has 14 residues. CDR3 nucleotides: TGTGCCAGCTCTGGGACTAGCGATGTTTGGGAGCAGTTCTTC. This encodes CASSGTSDVWEQFF.

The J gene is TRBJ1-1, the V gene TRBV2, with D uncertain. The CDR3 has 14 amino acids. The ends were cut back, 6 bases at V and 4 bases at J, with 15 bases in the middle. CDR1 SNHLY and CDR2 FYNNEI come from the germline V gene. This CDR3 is CASRPRSIGTEAFF. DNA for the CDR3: TGTGCCAGCAGGCCACGGAGCATTGGCACTGAAGCTTTCTTT.

This CDR3 reads CASSLDGATDTQYF. The CDR3 DNA reads TGCGCCAGCAGCTTGGACGGGGCCACAGATACGCAGTATTTT. The chain carries TRBV5-1 and TRBJ2-3; D may be TRBD1 or TRBD2 (5 bases each). CDR1 and CDR2 from the germline V gene are SGHRS and YFSETQ. The CDR3 consists of 14 residues. V was pared by 0 bases and J by 2 bases, with 7 bases between.

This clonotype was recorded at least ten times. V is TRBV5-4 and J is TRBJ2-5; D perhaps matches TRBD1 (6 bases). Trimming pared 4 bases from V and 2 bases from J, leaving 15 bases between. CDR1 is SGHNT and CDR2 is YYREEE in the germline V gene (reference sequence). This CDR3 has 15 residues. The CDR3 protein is CASSPTGIGQETQYF. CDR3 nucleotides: TGTGCCAGCAGCCCCACAGGGATAGGTCAAGAGACCCAGTACTTC.